These T cell receptor beta chains were read from a single sample in a study of T-cell reconstitution after alpha-beta-depleted transplantation in children. MiXCR, applied by TCRdb to the PCR reads, yields one record per CDR3 protein. The sample lists almost 600,000 distinct CDR3 sequences, 20% to 30% occurring once. Sequenced here: PBMCs, sampled before TCRalphabeta/CD19-depleted stem cell transplant. All receptors derive from a boy younger than two with Wiskott-Aldrich syndrome, due to receive a stem cell transplant. Both conserved end residues are part of each CDR3. D genes are given only for firm matches. Clone sizes are given selectively: once, few, many, or a class where the clone is expanded.

V gene	clone size	D gene	J gene	CDR3 protein	CDR3 DNA
TRBV7-6	few	.	TRBJ2-2	CASNPRNSGSGELFF	TGTGCCAGCAACCCTCGGAATTCGGGATCCGGGGAGCTGTTTTTT
TRBV20-1	few	.	TRBJ2-5	CSARDHTQETQYF	TGCAGTGCTAGAGATCATACACAAGAGACCCAGTACTTC
TRBV20-1	.	.	TRBJ2-3	CSAGRSGGREDTQYF	TGCAGTGCGGGCCGTTCAGGGGGGCGTGAAGATACGCAGTATTTT
TRBV29-1	few	TRBD1	TRBJ2-1	CSGMGQGASSYNEQFF	TGCAGCGGCATGGGACAGGGGGCTTCATCCTACAATGAGCAGTTCTTC
TRBV15	.	.	TRBJ1-1	CATSREVRAEAFF	TGTGCCACCAGCAGAGAGGTTCGGGCTGAAGCTTTCTTT
TRBV7-8	few	TRBD1	TRBJ1-2	CASSLALAGGVQGYTF	TGTGCCAGCAGCTTAGCGCTGGCAGGGGGAGTTCAGGGCTACACCTTC
TRBV4-1	.	TRBD2	TRBJ2-7	CASSPLVIAGELNSYEQYF	TGCGCCAGCAGCCCCCTTGTCATAGCGGGAGAATTAAACTCCTACGAGCAGTACTTC
TRBV7-2	many	.	TRBJ1-1	CASSFQVGGRNTEAFF	TGTGCCAGCAGCTTTCAGGTCGGGGGGAGGAACACTGAAGCTTTCTTT
TRBV6-5	.	TRBD2	TRBJ2-7	CASSSGKYEQYF	TGTGCCAGCAGTAGCGGGAAGTACGAGCAGTACTTC
TRBV7-2	few	TRBD1	TRBJ1-2	CASSSPTGNYGYTF	TGTGCCAGCAGCTCCCCGACAGGGAACTATGGCTACACCTTC
TRBV20-1	.	TRBD1	TRBJ1-2	CSARNRGNYGYTF	TGCAGTGCGAGGAACAGGGGGAACTATGGCTACACCTTC
TRBV4-2	.	.	TRBJ2-7	CASSQYGDGFSYEQYF	TGTGCCAGCAGCCAATATGGGGACGGGTTCTCCTACGAGCAGTACTTC
TRBV12-5	few	.	TRBJ2-1	CASGLVKAGSNEQFF	TGTGCTAGTGGTTTGGTAAAAGCGGGTAGCAATGAGCAGTTCTTC
TRBV5-1	few	TRBD2	TRBJ2-1	CASSLEGLAEQFF	TGCGCCAGCAGCTTGGAGGGACTAGCGGAGCAGTTCTTC
TRBV28	.	TRBD2	TRBJ2-5	CASSYFSGGLEGTQYF	TGTGCCAGCAGTTACTTTAGCGGGGGATTGGAGGGGACCCAGTACTTC
TRBV20-1	.	.	TRBJ2-5	CSAIEDRQETQYF	TGCAGTGCAATCGAGGACCGCCAAGAGACCCAGTACTTC
TRBV11-2	.	TRBD1	TRBJ1-6	CASSTGVASPLHF	TGTGCCAGCAGCACAGGGGTAGCTTCACCCCTCCACTTT
TRBV11-2	.	.	TRBJ2-7	CASSLDRASYEQYF	TGTGCCAGCAGCTTAGACAGGGCCTCCTACGAGCAGTACTTC